The 6 T cell receptor beta chains below come from one sample, sequenced in a study of blood T cell repertoires in COVID-19 (dated by TCRdb to the early 2020s). Preparation of the library involved the immunoSEQ multiplex PCR assay. TCRdb re-hosts the immuneACCESS table, in-frame sequences only. Its copies lack some clones; in the studies checked, an unresolved V gene accounts for under half of them, and the cause for the rest is not known. This sample has about 160,000 clones in its table, and over 80% of those were observed once. The ten largest clones add up to roughly 2.9% of the sample. Sequenced sample: peripheral blood. The receptors here all came from a woman aged 60-75 years with acute or convalescent COVID-19.

V usage is TRBV9 and J usage is TRBJ2-3, with D perhaps matching TRBD2 (6 bases). Germline assignment: CDR1 SGDLS and CDR2 YYNGEE. V lost 3 bases and J lost 0, with 8 bases in between. The CDR3 extends over 14 amino acids. CDR3 bases: TGTGCCAGCAGCGAGGGGACTAGCACAGATACGCAGTATTTT. Translation: CASSEGTSTDTQYF.

This clone was counted once. The chain carries TRBV18 and TRBJ2-5; D perhaps matches TRBD2 (6 bases). Trimming removed 7 bases at V and 5 bases at J, with 17 bases between. The CDR3 loop spans 14 amino acids. In germline, CDR1 is KGHSH, CDR2 LQKENI. The CDR3 region is CASLGPRAGETQYF. CDR3 sequence (DNA): TGTGCCAGCTTAGGGCCCCGTGCGGGGGAGACCCAGTACTTC.

The gene calls are TRBV6-5 and TRBJ2-7, with 7 bases lining up with TRBD2. Germline values: CDR1 MNHEY, CDR2 SVGAGI. CDR3 size: 15 residues. Trimming removed 4 bases from V and 2 bases from J; junction bases left unmatched: 8. CDR3 sequence: CASSLSGTDAYEQYF. CDR3 in DNA: TGTGCCAGCAGTTTAAGCGGGACTGACGCCTACGAGCAGTACTTC.

J is TRBJ2-3 and V is TRBV15; D is undetermined. This CDR3 has 13 amino acids. V was pared by 3 bases and J by 0 bases, with 4 bases between. CDR1 is LNHNV and CDR2 is YYDKDF in the germline V gene (reference sequence). Here the CDR3 DNA reads TGTGCCACCAGCAGGGCTAGCACAGATACGCAGTATTTT. Its protein product is CATSRASTDTQYF. The whole variable domain, filled in from reference TRBV15 and TRBJ2-3, reads DAMVIQNPRYQVTQFGKPVTLSCSQTLNHNVMYWYQQKSSQAPKLLFHYYDKDFNNEADTPDNFQSRRPNTSFCFLDIRSPGLGDTAMYLCATSRASTDTQYFGPGTRLTVL.

The V and J genes are TRBV12-5 and TRBJ2-7, with 9 nucleotides matching TRBD1. Germline lookup yields CDR1 LGHNT and CDR2 FRNRAP. The V and J ends lost 2 bases and 5 bases, in that order; junction bases with no gene match: 4. The length of the CDR3 is 14 residues. The CDR3 nucleotides read TGTGCTAGTGGTTTGAGGGACAGGGCCGACGAGCAGTACTTC. Its translation is CASGLRDRADEQYF.

In nucleotides, the CDR3 is TGTGCCTGGAGCGCGAGGCTGCGGCCCTCTGGGGCCAACGTCCTGACTTTC. As protein: CAWSARLRPSGANVLTF. The chain has TRBV30 and TRBJ2-6; D not certain. CDR1 and CDR2 (germline): GTSNPN, SVGIG (reference sequence). Trimming left V 3 bases short and J 0 bases short, with 15 bases between. There are 17 residues in the CDR3.